Sequencing of this T cell receptor beta chain was carried out in a study of response to subunit inactivated influenza vaccine. Broader study findings: Authors suggested each seasonal influenza vaccination recruits few new T cells.

On this clonotype itself: Its target is not known.

TCRdb reprocessed the RT-PCR reads via MiXCR and lists one record per CDR3 protein. The sample has hundreds of thousands of distinct CDR3 sequences; roughly 14% are singletons. This clonotype originated in a man in his forties or fifties who received an inactivated influenza vaccine. The input for sequencing was PBMCs from blood, taken around 15 days before vaccination.

The CDR3 spells CASSKGQGPSHQETQYF. The CDR3 DNA sequence: TGTGCCAGCAGCAAAGGACAGGGTCCAAGCCACCAAGAGACCCAGTACTTC. This sequence joins TRBV9 and TRBJ2-5; 8 positions agree with TRBD1. The V gene's germline CDR1 is SGDLS and CDR2 YYNGEE. CDR3 length equals 17 residues. After removal of 4 bases from V and 0 bases from J, the junction contained 11 bases not matched to a gene.